A single T cell receptor (beta chain) is shown here with its context. The entry originates in a study of blood T cell repertoires in COVID-19. Germline lookup yields CDR1 LGHNA and CDR2 YNFKEQ. CDR3 length equals 16 residues. Trimming at V came to 2 bases and at J to 2 bases, leaving 5 bases not matched to a gene. Assay: immunoSEQ multiplex PCR; the TCRdb copy retains only in-frame clones and omits some. The repertoire holds some 460,000 clones, around 90% seen once, with under 0.85% in the top ten. The rearrangement joins TRBV4-2 to TRBJ2-2; 7 positions agree with TRBD1. The receptor was isolated from a woman aged 18-30 years who had recovered from COVID-19. Specimen: PBMCs or T cells enriched from blood (not recorded which). The CDR3 sequence is CASSQQTGTNTGELFF. The CDR3, as DNA: TGTGCCAGCAGCCAACAGACAGGGACAAACACCGGGGAGCTGTTTTTT.